The present entry profiles one T cell receptor (beta chain) with its context. Its target antigen remains unknown. It has no much larger one-base neighbor in the sample; base qualities were not kept. Whole blood was collected in K2EDTA tubes by collaborating institutions according to the institutions' own protocols. For TCRbeta analysis, collaborators shipped samples in one of three forms: frozen whole blood, isolated PBMCs, or DNA extracted from either of those sample types. The source of the sample is a study of blood T cell repertoires in COVID-19 (dated by TCRdb to 2020 to 2022). Concerning the study at large: The collaborator samples originated in the United States, Italy and Spain and spanned the acute and convalescent phases of COVID-19. The samples were drawn from the first 160 participants of the ongoing ImmuneRACE study and from 1,200 or so subjects provided by 6 global collaborators. Subjects who had been exposed to COVID-19, were actively infected with it, or had recovered from it provided the deeply sampled blood TCRbeta repertoires that made up the dataset. The material from the prospective study consisted of cDNA or gDNA derived from T cells, B-cell-depleted T cells, or PBMCs. Where available, HLA class I and class II types were taken from metadata supplied by the sample provider and were not determined by assay-based typing. Sample metadata almost always included a de-identified subject ID, COVID-19 status, age in years and sex. A freely available public database, intended as a resource for researchers studying the immune response to SARS-CoV-2, is where the repertoires were released. What the research found in general, with its limitations: The amount of clinical and demographic metadata varied by source and participant and was provided uncurated.

The CDR3, cysteine through phenylalanine, is 15 amino acids long. The retained sequence is limited to the CDR3, 45 bases, with the frame set at the first base. The germline V gene encodes CDR1 SGHAT and CDR2 FQNNGV. The germline V and J ends show losses of 7 bases and 1 base respectively, and no gene match explains 8 bases of the junction. The immunoSEQ Assay, a bias-controlled multiplex PCR, was used to amplify TCRbeta CDR3 regions from genomic DNA. Turning to the authors' computational methods: Within the assay, amplification of reference gene primers was used to estimate how many nucleated cells each sample contained. Sequence reads were collapsed and filtered to measure the absolute abundance of every unique TCRbeta CDR3 rearrangement. For each sample, productive Simpson clonality was calculated as the square root of Simpson's diversity index over productive rearrangements. Here the immuneACCESS table is served through TCRdb, limited to in-frame sequences with V and J called. Missing clones are a known gap in these copies; in checked studies unresolved V genes cover under half, and the rest lacks a known reason. From that table come the V and J calls and clone size; the DNA was used to work out D and trimming. The sample includes fewer than 80,000 clones, with 70% to 90% observed a single time. In total, the top ten clones hold roughly 1% of the sample.

Input material: peripheral blood. The clonotype originates from a man in his 70s with acute or convalescent COVID-19. The sequence joins TRBV11-2 to TRBJ2-5, with 8 junctional bases fitting TRBD2. This receptor has the CDR3 CASTPWSGGQETQYF. Here is the DNA: TGTGCCAGCACCCCATGGAGCGGGGGCCAAGAGACCCAGTACTTC.